The T cell receptor beta chain under discussion was sequenced for a study of TIL therapy for anti-PD-1-resistant metastatic lung cancer (dated by TCRdb to the early 2020s). About the full investigation: Among the enrolled patients, the median age was roughly 54 years (range about 35-75), and the median tumor PD-L1 proportion score was around 6%. The cohort was predominantly lung adenocarcinoma, with four EGFR-mutant and two ALK-rearranged tumors, and half of patients were current or former smokers. T cell receptor beta sequencing of tumor and peripheral blood was used to follow clonotypes across the tumor, the expanded TIL product and serial blood samples. A median non-synonymous tumor mutation burden of under 1.9 mutations per megabase was determined across the cohort by whole-exome sequencing.

The time point label on this specimen signifies: pre-treatment sample, taken before nivolumab and TIL therapy. Baseline tumor samples were excised metastases, mostly pleural nodules or supraclavicular lymph nodes, from the same resection used to grow TIL. Tumors were collected before any PD-1/PD-L1 blockade, after which patients were given nivolumab, and patients who progressed were given lymphodepletion, an infusion of expanded TIL and IL-2. Adults with stage 4 NSCLC were enrolled in a dual-center phase I trial from October 2017 to early 2020. Samples were obtained from a single-arm, open-label phase I trial in which tumor-infiltrating lymphocyte therapy with nivolumab was evaluated in advanced non-small cell lung cancer. Portions of each resected tumor were snap-frozen in liquid nitrogen and were stored at -80 degrees C. Tumor regions of interest were selected on H&E sections by laser-capture macrodissection, were pulverized into around 14 mg aliquots, and were extracted with Qiagen Allprep kits.

Using bias-controlled multiplex PCR with the immunoSEQ v3 hsTCRB kit, the TCR beta CDR3 regions were amplified from genomic DNA. TCR libraries were sequenced on an Illumina NextSeq 500 to 2 million to 2.5 million read pairs for survey level or roughly 5-6.5 million for deep level. As for the authors' bioinformatics: The immunoSEQ Analyzer software assigned V, D and J genes, filtered out non-productive sequences, and reported clonality. Repertoires were compared using productive Simpson clonality and Morisita overlap index of productive TRB rearrangements between infused TIL and blood. The clones in this table, taken by TCRdb from immuneACCESS, are in-frame only. Not every clone is retained; where verified, under half of the shortfall comes from an unresolved V gene, and the cause of the rest is unknown. Clone size and V and J calls were adopted from that table, with D and trimming inferred from the DNA. The sample data list more than 9,000 clones, and approximately 52% of these were observed just once. Together, the top ten hold under 8% of the sample.

The junction shows trimming of 1 base on V and 3 bases on J, plus 15 bases between the germline ends. Measured from the cysteine to the phenylalanine, the CDR3 is 16 residues long. The retained sequence is limited to the CDR3, 48 bases, with the frame set at the first base. Taken from the germline V gene, the CDR1 and CDR2 loops are SGHDN and FVKESK. Paper-wide results and their limitations: Clonal turnover during TIL culture was high, and many clones enriched in the product were not detected in the baseline tumor, suggesting clonal contraction instead of faithful expansion. The study protocol defined all tumor marker inferences as exploratory. Higher clonality and lower diversity were observed in expanded TIL cultures than in baseline intratumoral T cells (median clonality around 5.7% vs 31%, p < 0.0001). Because the cohort was highly selected, with more treatment-naive, never-smoker and oncogene-addicted patients than is typical, generalizability is limited.

Remarks on this clone: The target of this receptor is not known. No per-base quality is available; no much larger clone lies one base away.

The sequence joins TRBV14 to TRBJ2-5, with the identity of the D gene unclear. This TCR derives from a person between 30 and 79 years old with non-small cell lung cancer. The sample consisted of tumor tissue, taken at baseline. The nucleotide sequence reads as follows: TGTGCCAGCAGCCAAGTAGGCTCCCCCCTAAAAGAGACCCAGTACTTC. Its amino acids are CASSQVGSPLKETQYF. The entire variable domain, with the stretches around the CDR3 drawn from the reference TRBV14 and TRBJ2-5 proteins, is EAGVTQFPSHSVIEKGQTVTLRCDPISGHDNLYWYRRVMGKEIKFLLHFVKESKQDESGMPNNRFLAERTGGTYSTLKVQPAELEDSGVYFCASSQVGSPLKETQYFGPGTRLLVL.